The present T cell receptor beta chain was sequenced within a study of T cells after yellow fever vaccination. General study points: CD4 and CD8 compartments shared a small share of clonotypes.

TCRdb reanalysed the 5' RACE reads using MiXCR and keeps one entry per CDR3 protein. Seen here are 600,000 to 750,000 distinct CDR3 sequences, approximately 13% observed once, and the top ten hold about 15%. CDR1 and CDR2 (germline): SGDLS, YYNGEE. Losses at the gene ends were 0 bases for V and 0 bases for J; bases not matched to a gene: 9. This CDR3 has 19 residues. As regards this clonotype: Its antigen is currently unknown.

Sample: PBMCs, taken on the day of the yellow fever booster vaccination. This chain links TRBV9 with TRBJ2-6; 7 bases match TRBD1. This sequence originates from a man younger than 40 who received the YFV17D yellow fever vaccine. The CDR3 sequence: CASSVVGTATTSGANVLTF. CDR3 nucleotide sequence: TGTGCCAGCAGCGTAGTGGGGACAGCAACAACCTCTGGGGCCAACGTCCTGACTTTC.